Sequencing of this T cell receptor (beta chain) was carried out in a study of shared clonotypes between healthy human individuals. Remarks on this clone: Its antigen is currently unknown.

TCRdb's table, derived via immunoSEQ multiplex PCR, lists solely in-frame clones and lacks some. The repertoire holds fewer than 1 million clones, 90% to 97% seen once, with about 0.25% in the top ten. CD45RO-negative, CCR7-selected cells formed the naive CD8 fraction, which excluded terminally differentiated effector memory CD45RA+ cells. Donors comprised only Caucasian adults living in Nashville, Tennessee. Per germline, CDR1 MNHEY and CDR2 SVGAGI. Unmatched junction bases numbered 5, after V lost 7 bases and J lost 0 bases. There are 14 residues in the CDR3. Study-wide findings and caveats: Generation probabilities of non-shared clonotypes were lower (relative to those shared by all four donors). Generally, naive subsets came out with larger estimated richness than memory subsets.

The specimen sequenced was naive CD8+ T cells sorted from blood. This chain joins TRBV6-5 and TRBJ1-1; 7 bases are a match to TRBD1. The receptor's source is a man aged 25 to 40 in good health. The CDR3 here is CASTRQGLNTEAFF. CDR3 sequence (DNA): TGTGCCAGCACCAGACAGGGTTTGAACACTGAAGCTTTCTTT.